These 30 T cell receptor beta chains share one sample of origin, sequenced in a study of cytomegalovirus exposure and HLA in healthy donors. Data came from immunoSEQ multiplex PCR; TCRdb stores just in-frame clones and leaves some out. This sample yields 120,000 to 150,000 clones, of which around 90% are seen a single time; about 4.9% belongs to the top ten. The sequenced sample was PBMCs. All receptors come from a man between 18 and 29 years old in good health and CMV-seropositive.

The chain employs TRBV5-1 and TRBJ1-4, with D possibly matching TRBD1 (6 bases). Germline CDR1 reads SGHRS; CDR2 reads YFSETQ. Trimming cost V 2 bases and J 8 bases, with 10 bases left between them. CDR3 length: 13 amino acids. The CDR3 DNA follows: TGCGCCAGCAGCTTAGCAGGGGAGGAAAAACTGTTTTTT. It is translated as CASSLAGEEKLFF.

The chain carries TRBV30 and TRBJ1-5, with D perhaps matching TRBD1 (6 bases). The germline V gene encodes CDR1 GTSNPN and CDR2 SVGIG (reference sequence). CDR3 length: 15 amino acids. Deletions cut 1 base from V and 6 bases from J, with 16 bases between. CDR3 coding DNA: TGTGCCTGGAGTGGGAGGACAGCCGTGGGTCAGCCCCAGCATTTT. As protein: CAWSGRTAVGQPQHF.

CDR3 DNA sequence: TGTGCCAGCGGAGGGAAACCTTCCTACGAGCAGTACTTC. This translates into CASGGKPSYEQYF. This rearrangement joins TRBV13 to TRBJ2-7, with D possibly being TRBD2 (6 bases). Germline CDR1 reads PRHDT; CDR2 reads FYEKMQ (reference sequence). Trimming took off 8 bases at V and 1 base at J, with 12 bases between the two ends. CDR3 length: 13 amino acids.

This chain connects TRBV4-1 to TRBJ2-5, with TRBD2 matching 7 bases. V lost 3 bases and J lost 9; bases outside the gene matches: 13. The CDR3 has 15 amino acids. Germline V lookup: CDR1 MGHRA, CDR2 YSYEKL. The CDR3 protein is CASSQPSSGGMPQYF. CDR3 DNA sequence: TGCGCCAGCAGCCAGCCGTCTAGCGGTGGGATGCCCCAGTACTTC.

The CDR3 loop reads CASRDRGGIYGYTF. The CDR3 DNA reads as TGTGCCAGCAGAGACAGGGGGGGAATCTATGGCTACACCTTC. The J gene is TRBJ1-2, the V gene TRBV2, with 9 bases lining up with TRBD1. V dropped 6 bases and J dropped 4; count of bases not matched to a gene: 6. The CDR3 is 14 amino acids. Germline V lookup: CDR1 SNHLY, CDR2 FYNNEI.

The V and J genes are TRBV4-1 and TRBJ2-1; possibly TRBD1 for D (5 bases). Germline V CDR1 and CDR2: MGHRA, YSYEKL. The length of the CDR3 is 15 residues. The V end was cut by 2 bases, the J end by 1 base, with 9 bases between. In nucleotides, the CDR3 is TGCGCCAGCAGCCAAACAGGTTTTTCCTACAATGAGCAGTTCTTC. Translated: CASSQTGFSYNEQFF.

This chain links TRBV27 with TRBJ2-7; D is possibly TRBD1 (5 bases). In germline, CDR1 is MNHEY, CDR2 SMNVEV (reference sequence). The germline V and J ends were trimmed by 4 bases and 2 bases, with 12 bases remaining between them. CDR3 length: 14 residues. This CDR3 reads CASSSWTPTYEQYF. DNA for the CDR3: TGTGCCAGCAGTTCCTGGACACCTACCTACGAGCAGTACTTC.

This clone was recorded once. The gene calls are TRBV2 and TRBJ2-7; D gene uncertain. Germline V lookup: CDR1 SNHLY, CDR2 FYNNEI. This CDR3 contains 13 residues. V dropped 2 bases and J dropped 5 bases, with 10 bases sitting between them. In nucleotides, the CDR3 is TGTGCCAGCAGTGAATGGCTCCCCAACGAGCAGTACTTC. Residues: CASSEWLPNEQYF.

V and J are TRBV27 and TRBJ1-1; 8 positions match TRBD1. CDR1 and CDR2 from the germline V gene are MNHEY and SMNVEV (reference sequence). This CDR3 spans 15 amino acids. V dropped 4 bases and J dropped 4; count of bases not matched to a gene: 8. The CDR3 sequence: CASSYNGQGGTEAFF. CDR3 nucleotides: TGTGCCAGCAGTTATAATGGACAGGGCGGCACTGAAGCTTTCTTT.

CDR3 sequence (DNA): TGTGCCAGCAGCCAAGATAGGCGTTCCGCACTAGCCGCTACCTACGAGCAGTACTTC. Translation: CASSQDRRSALAATYEQYF. V usage is TRBV4-2 and J usage is TRBJ2-7, with D perhaps TRBD2 (6 bases). Trimming stripped 0 bases from V and 2 bases from J, with 23 bases between. CDR1 is LGHNA, CDR2 YNFKEQ, per germline. This CDR3 region has 19 residues.

The genes are TRBV19 and TRBJ1-5, with D perhaps TRBD1 (5 bases). The CDR3 is 14 residues long. Germline assignment: CDR1 LNHDA and CDR2 SQIVND (reference sequence). V lost 6 bases and J 3 bases, leaving 12 bases between the germline ends. The CDR3 nucleotides read TGTGCCAGTAGCCTCGGACAAACCAATCAGCCCCAGCATTTT. Protein product: CASSLGQTNQPQHF. The whole variable domain, filled in from reference TRBV19 and TRBJ1-5, reads DGGITQSPKYLFRKEGQNVTLSCEQNLNHDAMYWYRQDPGQGLRLIYYSQIVNDFQKGDIAEGYSVSREKKESFPLTVTSAQKNPTAFYLCASSLGQTNQPQHFGDGTRLSIL.

V gene TRBV27 combines with J gene TRBJ1-5, with D possibly TRBD1 on 5 matching bases. The CDR3 has 15 amino acids. V dropped 6 bases and J dropped 0 bases, with 12 bases sitting between them. The germline gives CDR1 MNHEY, CDR2 SMNVEV (reference sequence). In DNA form, the CDR3 reads TGTGCCAGCAGCTTGGGGACTTCTAGCAATCAGCCCCAGCATTTT. Translated: CASSLGTSSNQPQHF.

The V gene is TRBV28, the J gene TRBJ2-5, with a tentative D call TRBD2 (5 bases). Germline CDR1 MDHEN, CDR2 SYDVKM. The CDR3 consists of 14 residues. V dropped 4 bases and J dropped 5 bases, with 14 bases sitting between them. CDR3 residues: CASSSRLAFETQYF. As DNA, the CDR3 is TGTGCCAGCAGTTCCAGGCTAGCTTTTGAGACCCAGTACTTC.

This clone was counted once. The J gene is TRBJ1-2, the V gene TRBV7-8, with a possible D match to TRBD1 (6 bases). Per germline, CDR1 SGHVS and CDR2 FQNEAQ. The CDR3 has 14 residues. V was cut by 5 bases and J by 4 bases, with 14 bases left in between. CDR3 residues: CASSPTGDLYGYTF. The CDR3 region has the DNA TGTGCCAGCAGCCCGACAGGAGATCTCTATGGCTACACCTTC.

The chain couples TRBV4-1 to TRBJ1-1; 8 bases fit TRBD1. Looked up from germline, CDR1 is MGHRA and CDR2 is YSYEKL. J lost 0 bases, V lost 1 base, and 7 bases had no gene match. This CDR3 is 17 amino acids long. The DNA of the CDR3 is TGCGCCAGCAGCCAAGTGCCAAAGACAGGGGTGAACACTGAAGCTTTCTTT. It translates to CASSQVPKTGVNTEAFF.

This chain links TRBV7-2 with TRBJ2-3; no clear D. Deletions cut 4 bases from V and 1 base from J, with 15 bases between. The CDR3 loop spans 16 amino acids. The germline CDR1 and CDR2 sequences are SGHTA and FQGNSA. DNA of the CDR3: TGTGCCAGCAGCTCCCAGGTGAATTCTGGCACAGATACGCAGTATTTT. As protein: CASSSQVNSGTDTQYF. The complete variable domain, with remaining parts taken from reference TRBV7-2 and TRBJ2-3, reads GAGVSQSPSNKVTEKGKDVELRCDPISGHTALYWYRQSLGQGLEFLIYFQGNSAPDKSGLPSDRFSAERTGGSVSTLTIQRTQQEDSAVYLCASSSQVNSGTDTQYFGPGTRLTVL.

There are a few counts of this clone. J is TRBJ1-2 and V is TRBV6-5; TRBD1 agrees at 10 bases. The length of the CDR3 is 13 residues. The junction had 9 bases not matched to a gene; V was cut back by 11 bases and J by 6 bases. Germline V gene data show CDR1 as MNHEY and CDR2 as SVGAGI. CDR3 nucleotides: TGTGCCTGTTCTACCGGGACAGGGGATGGCTACACCTTC. Its translation is CACSTGTGDGYTF.

In this sample, this clone turned up once. The V gene is TRBV5-1, the J gene TRBJ2-4; 9 nucleotides line up with TRBD1. V gave up 5 bases and J gave up 8 bases; unmatched junction bases: 11. The germline gives CDR1 SGHRS, CDR2 YFSETQ. The CDR3 totals 15 residues. The CDR3 region has the DNA TGCGCCAGCAGGTTCGCGGGACAGGGTATAGACATTCAGTACTTC. Encoded protein: CASRFAGQGIDIQYF.

V gene TRBV18 combines with J gene TRBJ1-3; 11 bases match TRBD1. V dropped 4 bases and J dropped 7; count of bases not matched to a gene: 3. CDR3 length: 14 residues. CDR1 KGHSH and CDR2 LQKENI come from the germline V gene. CDR3 sequence reads: CASSLRDRGNTIYF. The CDR3 nucleotides are TGTGCCAGCTCACTCCGGGACAGGGGGAACACCATATATTTT. The full variable domain, in which reference TRBV18 and TRBJ1-3 provide the parts outside the CDR3, is NAGVMQNPRHLVRRRGQEARLRCSPMKGHSHVYWYRQLPEEGLKFMVYLQKENIIDESGMPKERFSAEFPKEGPSILRIQQVVRGDSAAYFCASSLRDRGNTIYFGEGSWLTVV.

In this sample, this clone turned up once. The chain joins TRBV5-1 to TRBJ1-4; a weak D match, TRBD1 (5 bases). The CDR3 has 14 residues. The V gene's germline CDR1 is SGHRS and CDR2 YFSETQ. Trimming stripped 4 bases from V and 8 bases from J, with 15 bases between. CDR3 coding DNA: TGCGCCAGCAGCCCCAGGGAGGGCGGCGAAAAACTGTTTTTT. It is translated as CASSPREGGEKLFF.

The V gene is TRBV6-4, the J gene TRBJ2-2, with 9 bases that match TRBD1. CDR3 length: 16 amino acids. V gave up 7 bases and J gave up 0 bases; unmatched junction bases: 6. CDR1 is MRHNA, CDR2 SNTAGT, per germline. In nucleotides, the CDR3 is TGTGCCAGCACTCGAGGACAGGGGACGAACACCGGGGAGCTGTTTTTT. It specifies CASTRGQGTNTGELFF.

This rearrangement joins TRBV10-3 to TRBJ2-7, with 7 bases matching TRBD1. Germline V gene data show CDR1 as ENHRY and CDR2 as SYGVKD. The ends lost 2 bases at V and 1 base at J; junction bases unmatched: 11. The CDR3 totals 17 residues. In DNA form, the CDR3 reads TGTGCCATCAGTGAGCTCCGACAGGGCTCCTGGTCCTACGAGCAGTACTTC. Translating gives CAISELRQGSWSYEQYF.

The chain joins TRBV18 to TRBJ1-1; D ambiguous. CDR1 KGHSH and CDR2 LQKENI come from the germline V gene. This CDR3 is built from 14 residues. V was cut by 1 base and J by 1 base, with 7 bases left in between. The CDR3 loop reads CASSPLLENTEAFF. For the CDR3, the DNA is TGTGCCAGCTCACCACTCTTAGAGAACACTGAAGCTTTCTTT. The variable domain in full, completed from reference TRBV18 and TRBJ1-1, reads NAGVMQNPRHLVRRRGQEARLRCSPMKGHSHVYWYRQLPEEGLKFMVYLQKENIIDESGMPKERFSAEFPKEGPSILRIQQVVRGDSAAYFCASSPLLENTEAFFGQGTRLTVV.

The rearrangement joins TRBV27 to TRBJ1-1; D is perhaps TRBD1 (5 bases). In germline, CDR1 is MNHEY, CDR2 SMNVEV (reference sequence). V lost 2 bases and J lost 0, with 7 bases in between. This CDR3 is 14 amino acids long. The CDR3 loop is CASSLGRVNTEAFF. CDR3 DNA sequence: TGTGCCAGCAGTTTAGGCAGGGTGAACACTGAAGCTTTCTTT.

This clone was detected a few times. The J gene is TRBJ2-7, the V gene TRBV6-1, with 8 bases identical to TRBD1. The V segment lost 6 bases and the J segment 7 bases; nucleotides outside the gene matches: 8. The CDR3 sequence is 13 residues long. The germline gives CDR1 MNHNS, CDR2 SASEGT. CDR3 loop: CASRNTRDREQYF. CDR3 nucleotides: TGTGCCAGCAGAAACACTAGGGACAGGGAGCAGTACTTC.

V and J are TRBV5-8 and TRBJ2-7; D might be TRBD2 (5 bases). Trimming stripped 2 bases from V and 7 bases from J, with 13 bases between. Germline V gives CDR1 SGHTS, CDR2 YDEGEE. The CDR3 contains 13 residues. CDR3 sequence: CASSFRDPHEQYF. CDR3 nucleotides: TGTGCCAGCAGCTTCCGGGATCCCCATGAGCAGTACTTC.

J is TRBJ1-1 and V is TRBV6-5; TRBD1 aligns across 10 bases. The ends lost 4 bases at V and 9 bases at J; junction bases unmatched: 2. The germline gives CDR1 MNHEY, CDR2 SVGAGI. The CDR3 runs 12 residues. DNA of the CDR3: TGTGCCAGCAGTTGGGGACAGGGGCAAGCTTTCTTT. It specifies CASSWGQGQAFF.

The CDR3 sequence is CASSSGQGGGYTF. The CDR3 nucleotides read TGTGCCAGCAGTTCGGGACAGGGCGGTGGCTACACCTTC. The V gene is TRBV27, the J gene TRBJ1-2, with 9 bases identical to TRBD1. CDR1 is MNHEY and CDR2 is SMNVEV in the germline V gene (reference sequence). The ends lost 4 bases at V and 7 bases at J; junction bases unmatched: 4. CDR3 length equals 13 residues.

The J gene is TRBJ2-2, the V gene TRBV6-4; the D gene is possibly TRBD2 (6 bases). CDR1 is MRHNA, CDR2 SNTAGT, per germline. CDR3 size: 15 residues. V lost 6 bases, J lost 4 bases, and 15 bases lay in between. The CDR3 coding sequence is TGTGCCAGCAGCCTCATAGCGGCAAGCACCGGGGAGCTGTTTTTT. This translates into CASSLIAASTGELFF.

The V call is TRBV30, the J call TRBJ1-1; TRBD1 is a possible D gene (5 bases). Germline V gene data show CDR1 as GTSNPN and CDR2 as SVGIG (reference sequence). V was clipped by 4 bases and J by 4 bases, with 10 bases between them. The CDR3 extends over 12 amino acids. The CDR3 protein is CAWMWGGTEAFF. CDR3 DNA sequence: TGTGCCTGGATGTGGGGGGGCACTGAAGCTTTCTTT.